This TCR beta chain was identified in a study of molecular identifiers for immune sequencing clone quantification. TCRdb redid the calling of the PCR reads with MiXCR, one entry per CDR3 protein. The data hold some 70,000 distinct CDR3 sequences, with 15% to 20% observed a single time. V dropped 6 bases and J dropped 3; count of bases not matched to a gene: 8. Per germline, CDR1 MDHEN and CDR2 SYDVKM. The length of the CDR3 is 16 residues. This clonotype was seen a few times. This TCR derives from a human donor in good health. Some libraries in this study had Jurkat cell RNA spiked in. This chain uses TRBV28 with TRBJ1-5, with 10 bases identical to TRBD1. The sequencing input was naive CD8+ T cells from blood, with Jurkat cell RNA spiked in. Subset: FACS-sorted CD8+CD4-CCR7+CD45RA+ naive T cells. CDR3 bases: TGTGCCAGCAGCGAGGGACAGGGGCTCCTCAATCAGCCCCAGCATTTT. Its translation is CASSEGQGLLNQPQHF.